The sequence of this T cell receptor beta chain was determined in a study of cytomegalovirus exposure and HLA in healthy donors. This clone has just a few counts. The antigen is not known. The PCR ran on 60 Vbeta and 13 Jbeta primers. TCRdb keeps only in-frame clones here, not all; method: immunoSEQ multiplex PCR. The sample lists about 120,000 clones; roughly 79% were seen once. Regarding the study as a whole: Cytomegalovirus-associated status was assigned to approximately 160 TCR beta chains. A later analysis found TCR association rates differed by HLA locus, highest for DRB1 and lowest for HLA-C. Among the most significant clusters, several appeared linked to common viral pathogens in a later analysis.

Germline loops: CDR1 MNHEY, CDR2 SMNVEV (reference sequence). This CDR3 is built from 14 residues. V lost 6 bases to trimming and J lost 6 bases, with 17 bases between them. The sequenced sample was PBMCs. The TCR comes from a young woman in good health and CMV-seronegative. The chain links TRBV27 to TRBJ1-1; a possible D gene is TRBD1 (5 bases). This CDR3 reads CASSPQGRRAEAFF. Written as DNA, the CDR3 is TGTGCCAGCAGCCCCCAGGGAAGGAGGGCTGAAGCTTTCTTT.